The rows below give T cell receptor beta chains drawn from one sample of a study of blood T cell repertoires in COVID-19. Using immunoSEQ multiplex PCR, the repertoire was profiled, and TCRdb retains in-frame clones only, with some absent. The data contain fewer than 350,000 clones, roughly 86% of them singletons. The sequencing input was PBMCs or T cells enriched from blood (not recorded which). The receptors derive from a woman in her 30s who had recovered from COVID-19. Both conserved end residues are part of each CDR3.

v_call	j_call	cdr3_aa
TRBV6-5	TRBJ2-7	CASDRDPSYEQYF
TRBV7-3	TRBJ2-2	CASSFQAGAGTGELFF
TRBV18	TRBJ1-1	CASSIWDRATEAFF
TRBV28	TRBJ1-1	CASSLENGRQGMNTEAFF
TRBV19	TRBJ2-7	CASSPSLAGGLPEQYF
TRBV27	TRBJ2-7	CASSLPDWTVGAYEQYF
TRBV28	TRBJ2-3	CAIKGQATDTQYF
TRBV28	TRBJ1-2	CASRPDNNYGYTF
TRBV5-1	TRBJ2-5	CASSDDPGGETQYF
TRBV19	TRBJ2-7	CASSPELAGSYEQYF
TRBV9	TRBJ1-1	CASSVGGDTEAFF
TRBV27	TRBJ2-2	CASSLRLAGAIGELFF
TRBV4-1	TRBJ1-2	CASSNRDGYTF
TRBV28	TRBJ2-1	CASNTAGAYNEQFF
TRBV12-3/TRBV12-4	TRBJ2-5	CASTPTGRETQYF
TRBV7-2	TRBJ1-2	CASSLILSGYTF
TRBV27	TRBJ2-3	CASSLVRTSTDTQYF
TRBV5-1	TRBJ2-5	CASSRQGAETQYF
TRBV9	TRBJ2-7	CASTEEGDSRYEQYF
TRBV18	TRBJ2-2	CASSPRGASNTGELFF
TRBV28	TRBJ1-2	CASSFIRNYGYTF
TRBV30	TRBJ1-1	CAWRGEGTEAFF
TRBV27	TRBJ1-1	CASSRRTGARTEAFF
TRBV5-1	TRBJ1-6	CASSLGPGRAQSSYNSPLHF
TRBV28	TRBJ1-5	CASTLGGSNQPQHF
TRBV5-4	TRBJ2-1	CASSIDMGLAGITSYNEQFF
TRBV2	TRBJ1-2	CANKDRTNSNYGYTF
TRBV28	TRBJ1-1	CASSLSSSMNTEAFF
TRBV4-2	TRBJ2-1	CASSQGGLYNEQFF
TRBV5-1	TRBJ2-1	CASSAQPTSGRVLMESYNEQFF
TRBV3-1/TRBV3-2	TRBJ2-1	CASSQEGMGLGRTQFF
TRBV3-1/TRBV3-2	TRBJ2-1	CASSLTSGGAWFF
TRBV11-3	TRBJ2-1	CASRFGGLNNEQFF
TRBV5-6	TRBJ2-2	CASSMTGYWTGELFF
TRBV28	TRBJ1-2	CASTPSEGPYGYTF
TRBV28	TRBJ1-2	CASSGTASNYGYTF
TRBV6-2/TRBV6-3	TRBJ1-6	CASSYSTGGWSNSPLHF
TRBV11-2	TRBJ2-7	CASSLGEVGEQYF
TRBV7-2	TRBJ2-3	CASSSWTARDTQYF
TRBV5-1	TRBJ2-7	CASSSGGYYEQYF
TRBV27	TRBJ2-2	CASRDRGRGGELFF
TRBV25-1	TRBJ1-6	CASSDLQGQGYNSPLHF
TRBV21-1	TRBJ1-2	CATFRDREYGYTF
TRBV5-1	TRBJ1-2	CASRQGAEATGYTF
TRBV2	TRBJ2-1	CASGSSYNEQFF
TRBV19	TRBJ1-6	CASRSGQGLNSPLHF
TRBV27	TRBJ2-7	CASSLYDSSYEQYF
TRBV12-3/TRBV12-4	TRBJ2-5	CASSLWTGPQYF
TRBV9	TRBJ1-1	CASSVGSWGGNTEAFF
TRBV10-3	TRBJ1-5	CAISDQQVGQPQHF
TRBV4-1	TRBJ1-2	CASRTHASEEYTF
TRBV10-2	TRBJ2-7	CASSATELGSYEQYF
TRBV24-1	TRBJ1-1	CATSVETGSNTEAFF
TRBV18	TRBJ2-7	CASSPPWTGSAEQYF